The clone carrying this T cell receptor beta chain was detected a few times. Primers used in a second PCR of about 6 to 11 cycles were a sample-barcoded 5' primer and a J-beta primer mix. TCRdb recomputed calls from the 5' RACE reads with MiXCR, one row per CDR3 protein. Of hundreds of thousands of distinct CDR3 sequences listed, approximately 52% are singletons. Trimming left V 5 bases short and J 1 base short, with 14 bases between. Germline CDR1 and CDR2: SGHTA and FQGNSA. The CDR3 contains 15 residues. This sample is part of a study of blood T cells in healthy people across ages. Sequencing used blood. The chain employs TRBV7-2 and TRBJ1-1; D is possibly TRBD1 (5 bases). The receptor was derived from an elderly woman in good health. CDR3 coding DNA: TGTGCCAGCAGCCCCCCTGACAGAAAGAACACTGAAGCTTTCTTT. As protein: CASSPPDRKNTEAFF.